Below are 6 T cell receptor beta chains sequenced from a single sample in a study of blood T cells in healthy people across ages. Primers used in a second PCR of roughly 7 to 12 cycles were a sample-barcoded 5' primer and a J-beta primer mix. TCRdb passed the 5' RACE reads through MiXCR, listing each CDR3 protein once. The data hold about 640,000 distinct CDR3 sequences, with about 53% observed a single time. The sequenced sample was blood. These receptor sequences come from a man aged 55 to 70 in good health.

This clonotype was picked up a small number of times. The V and J genes are TRBV20-1 and TRBJ1-2, with D tentatively TRBD1 (6 bases). V lost 6 bases, J lost 4 bases, and 15 bases lay in between. The V gene's germline CDR1 is DFQATT and CDR2 SNEGSKA (reference sequence). The CDR3 is 13 amino acids. The CDR3 DNA follows: TGCAGTGCAAGCGGGGGCGCCCGCTATGGCTACACCTTC. Its translation: CSASGGARYGYTF.

J is TRBJ2-1 and V is TRBV12-3 or TRBV12-4, with TRBD1 identical over 12 bases. The ends lost 6 bases at V and 6 bases at J; junction bases unmatched: 6. This CDR3 contains 15 residues. The CDR3 coding sequence is TGTGCCAGCAGAACCGGGACAGGGGGCTTCAATGAGCAGTTCTTC. Its protein is CASRTGTGGFNEQFF.

This clonotype showed up just once. The chain carries TRBV29-1 and TRBJ1-2, with D possibly matching TRBD1 (6 bases). V shed 5 bases and J shed 1 base, with 20 bases lying between them. Per germline, CDR1 SQVTM and CDR2 ANQGSEA. CDR3 size: 16 residues. The CDR3 DNA reads as TGCAGCGTTACTCACCTTACCCTCAGGGGTAACTATGGCTACACCTTC. This codes for CSVTHLTLRGNYGYTF.

This chain connects TRBV6-5 to TRBJ2-1; 9 bases fit TRBD2. The J segment lost 4 bases and the V segment lost 2 bases, leaving 3 bases of the junction unmatched. Germline-derived CDR1 and CDR2 are MNHEY and SVGAGI. The CDR3 length is 15 residues. CDR3 loop: CASSYATSGYNEQFF. In DNA form, the CDR3 reads TGTGCCAGCAGTTACGCGACTAGCGGTTACAATGAGCAGTTCTTC.

This chain joins TRBV5-1 and TRBJ1-1, with TRBD1 as a possible D gene (6 bases). Germline assignment: CDR1 SGHRS and CDR2 YFSETQ. The CDR3 consists of 14 residues. V lost 4 bases and J 0 bases, leaving 10 bases between the germline ends. CDR3 in amino acids: CASSTDSMNTEAFF. The CDR3 DNA follows: TGCGCCAGCAGCACGGACAGCATGAACACTGAAGCTTTCTTT.

The chain uses TRBV2 and TRBJ1-6, with unresolved D. The CDR3 extends over 16 amino acids. The V and J ends lost 5 bases and 5 bases respectively, with 16 bases between them. CDR1 is SNHLY, CDR2 FYNNEI, per germline. The CDR3 DNA follows: TGTGCCAGCAGTTCCTACGGTATCCCGAATAATTCACCCCTCCACTTT. Its translation: CASSSYGIPNNSPLHF.